What follows describes a single TCR beta chain. As yet, its antigen is unknown. Every patient experienced relapse after autologous stem cell transplantation, and brentuximab vedotin exposure varied. Best responses were complete response, partial response or progressive disease. Clones were read by immunoSEQ multiplex PCR, and TCRdb kept only the in-frame ones, dropping some. Counted here are tens of thousands of clones, about 91% occurring once; the ten biggest clones make up roughly an eighth. This sample is part of a study of PD-1 blockade in classical Hodgkin lymphoma. Study context: Patients had nivolumab dosed at 3 mg/kg, delivered intravenously every 2 weeks.

Study-level findings and limits: Relapsed/refractory patients reportedly had lower baseline diversity than newly diagnosed patients. Repertoire differences have undefined causes, possibly disease activity or prior therapy.

This CDR3 has 16 residues. Germline trimming cut 4 bases from V and 5 bases from J; bases unmatched to any gene: 9. Germline lookup yields CDR1 MGHRA and CDR2 YSYEKL. The source is a human donor with classical Hodgkin lymphoma. Sequencing used peripheral blood mononuclear cells (PBMCs), obtained at baseline. The chain recombines TRBV4-1 with TRBJ2-3; 10 nucleotides agree with TRBD2. The DNA of the CDR3 is TGCGCCAGCAGCCGAGCGGGGGGGCCCGTCGTAGATACGCAGTATTTT. This encodes CASSRAGGPVVDTQYF.